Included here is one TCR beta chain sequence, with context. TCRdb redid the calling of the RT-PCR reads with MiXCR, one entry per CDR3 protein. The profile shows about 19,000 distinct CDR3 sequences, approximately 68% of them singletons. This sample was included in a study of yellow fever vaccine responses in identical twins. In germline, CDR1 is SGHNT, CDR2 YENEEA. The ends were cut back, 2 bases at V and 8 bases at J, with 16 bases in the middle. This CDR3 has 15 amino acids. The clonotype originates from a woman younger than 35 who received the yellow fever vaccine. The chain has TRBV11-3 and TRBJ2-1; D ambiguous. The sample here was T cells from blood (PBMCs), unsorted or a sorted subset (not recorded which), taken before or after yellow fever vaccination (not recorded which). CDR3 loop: CASSLSRLVVDEQFF. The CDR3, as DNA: TGTGCCAGCAGCTTATCGAGATTAGTCGTCGATGAGCAGTTCTTC.